These 14 T cell receptor beta chains share one sample of origin, sequenced in a study of technical replicates of blood from several donors. Clones were sequenced by immunoSEQ multiplex PCR, and TCRdb holds only the in-frame ones, with some missing. The data show 80,000 or so clones, around 94% seen once. Material: T cells isolated from PBMCs. Every receptor here comes from a human donor in good health.

This clone has only one observation. The V and J genes are TRBV4-3 and TRBJ1-2; the match to TRBD1 covers 10 bases. The CDR3 consists of 15 residues. With 0 bases clipped from V and 7 bases from J, the junction kept 5 bases outside the gene matches. Germline V lookup: CDR1 LGHNA, CDR2 YSLEER. In nucleotides, the CDR3 is TGCGCCAGCAGCCAAGACCGACAGGGGGCGCTTGGCTACACCTTC. Its protein product is CASSQDRQGALGYTF.

This rearrangement joins TRBV2 to TRBJ2-7, with a weak D call TRBD2 (5 bases). CDR1 and CDR2 (germline): SNHLY, FYNNEI. The CDR3 length is 12 residues. V was shortened by 7 bases and J by 2 bases, with 9 bases between the two germline ends. Written as DNA, the CDR3 is TGTGCCAGCAAGCCGGGGACCTACGAGCAGTACTTC. Protein: CASKPGTYEQYF.

This clone was seen only once. The chain employs TRBV19 and TRBJ2-1; no clear D. The CDR3 sequence is 14 residues long. Germline V gene lookup returns CDR1 LNHDA and CDR2 SQIVND (reference sequence). Trimming left V 3 bases short and J 9 bases short, with 15 bases between. This chain's CDR3 is CASSITRARSEQFF. Written as DNA, the CDR3 is TGTGCCAGTAGTATTACGAGAGCGAGGAGTGAGCAGTTCTTC.

This clone was seen only a few times. This chain connects TRBV30 to TRBJ2-7; possibly TRBD1 for D (5 bases). The CDR3 runs to 13 residues. V was shortened by 2 bases and J by 4 bases, with 12 bases between the two germline ends. Germline CDR1 is GTSNPN and CDR2 is SVGIG (reference sequence). Here the CDR3 DNA reads TGTGCCTGGAGTAAAGGGGCTGTGTACGAGCAGTACTTC. This translates into CAWSKGAVYEQYF.

This chain joins TRBV4-1 and TRBJ2-7; D call uncertain. The CDR3 length is 14 residues. With 1 base removed from V and 4 bases from J, the gap between germline ends came to 11 bases. Looked up from germline, CDR1 is MGHRA and CDR2 is YSYEKL. The CDR3 region is CASSQAVNIYEQYF. The CDR3 region has the DNA TGCGCCAGCAGCCAAGCAGTTAATATATACGAGCAGTACTTC.

The chain carries TRBV27 and TRBJ2-2; D is possibly TRBD2 (6 bases). CDR3 length: 16 residues. Trimming left V 3 bases short and J 8 bases short, with 19 bases between. From germline, CDR1 is MNHEY and CDR2 SMNVEV (reference sequence). This CDR3 is CASSFSPGRPGGELFF. The CDR3 nucleotides read TGTGCCAGCAGTTTTTCCCCAGGGAGGCCCGGAGGGGAGCTGTTTTTT.

This clone was found once. The CDR3: CAISESQREGYEQYF. DNA for the CDR3: TGTGCCATCAGTGAGTCCCAGCGGGAGGGCTACGAGCAGTACTTC. The J gene is TRBJ2-7, the V gene TRBV10-3; 10 bases are shared with TRBD2. The J segment lost 3 bases and the V segment lost 0 bases, leaving 2 bases of the junction unmatched. The germline V gene has CDR1 ENHRY and CDR2 SYGVKD. The CDR3 runs to 15 residues.

This chain links TRBV7-2 with TRBJ2-7, with D possibly being TRBD2 (6 bases). The ends were cut back, 5 bases at V and 7 bases at J, with 18 bases in the middle. Looked up from germline, CDR1 is SGHTA and CDR2 is FQGNSA. The CDR3 loop spans 14 amino acids. The chain's CDR3 is CASSVSAMGGEQYF. The CDR3 nucleotides read TGTGCCAGCAGCGTTAGCGCGATGGGGGGTGAGCAGTACTTC.

V is TRBV5-1 and J is TRBJ2-7, with D possibly being TRBD2 (6 bases). With 0 bases removed from V and 2 bases from J, the gap between germline ends came to 12 bases. CDR3 length: 15 amino acids. CDR1 is SGHRS and CDR2 is YFSETQ in the germline V gene. The CDR3 loop is CASSLGTIPTYEQYF. The CDR3 bases are TGCGCCAGCAGCTTGGGGACTATCCCTACCTACGAGCAGTACTTC.

This clone was recorded a few times. The chain is built from TRBV30 and TRBJ1-5; D uncertain. The CDR3 is 15 amino acids. V lost 0 bases to trimming and J lost 4 bases, with 13 bases between them. Germline lookup yields CDR1 GTSNPN and CDR2 SVGIG (reference sequence). The CDR3 nucleotides are TGTGCCTGGAGTGTAGACTCCCGTACTAATCAGCCCCAGCATTTT. Its translation is CAWSVDSRTNQPQHF.

The count of this clone is one. This chain connects TRBV21-1 to TRBJ1-5; TRBD1 reflects the table's D call only, with no check against the DNA. TRBV21-1 is annotated as a pseudogene. This CDR3 is built from 14 residues. This CDR3 is CASRPRDSHQPQHF. DNA for the CDR3: TGTGCCAGCAGACCTAGGGACAGTCATCAGCCCCAGCATTTT.

This clone was recorded only once. Here the CDR3 DNA reads TGTGCCAGCTCACAAACTTATAGTACAGGGTTTGCTGAAGCTTTCTTT. Its translation is CASSQTYSTGFAEAFF. The rearrangement links TRBV18 to TRBJ1-1; D might be TRBD1 (6 bases). This CDR3 has 16 residues. Between the trimmed V and J ends, which lost 4 bases and 6 bases, there was a span of 21 bases. Germline-derived CDR1 and CDR2 are KGHSH and LQKENI.

J is TRBJ2-4 and V is TRBV5-4; 8 bases align to TRBD1. The germline CDR1 and CDR2 sequences are SGHNT and YYREEE (reference sequence). Losses at the gene ends were 4 bases for V and 4 bases for J; bases not matched to a gene: 4. The CDR3 totals 14 residues. The CDR3 is CASSPRQGKNIQYF. CDR3 bases: TGTGCCAGCAGCCCTAGACAGGGGAAAAACATTCAGTACTTC.

V gene TRBV27 combines with J gene TRBJ1-5; 9 nucleotides agree with TRBD1. This CDR3 region has 15 residues. Germline V gives CDR1 MNHEY, CDR2 SMNVEV (reference sequence). J gave up 0 bases and V 8 bases, and 5 bases lay outside the gene matches. Written as DNA, the CDR3 is TGTGCCAGCCGGACAGGGGTGAATAGCAATCAGCCCCAGCATTTT. It codes for CASRTGVNSNQPQHF.